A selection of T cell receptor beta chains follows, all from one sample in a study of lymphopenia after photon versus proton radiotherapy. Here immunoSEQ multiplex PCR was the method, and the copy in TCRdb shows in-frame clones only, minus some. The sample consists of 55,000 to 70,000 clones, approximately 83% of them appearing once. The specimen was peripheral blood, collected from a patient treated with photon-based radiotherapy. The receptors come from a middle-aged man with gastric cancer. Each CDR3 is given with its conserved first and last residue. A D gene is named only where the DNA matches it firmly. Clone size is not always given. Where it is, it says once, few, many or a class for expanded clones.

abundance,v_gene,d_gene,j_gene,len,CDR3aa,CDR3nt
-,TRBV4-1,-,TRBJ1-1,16,CASTLLPGPMNTEAFF,TGCGCCAGCACTCTCCTTCCGGGGCCGATGAACACTGAAGCTTTCTTT
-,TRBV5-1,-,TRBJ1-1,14,CASSPGTRNTEAFF,TGCGCCAGCAGTCCCGGGACACGCAACACTGAAGCTTTCTTT
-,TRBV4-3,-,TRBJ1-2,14,CASSQDGRGYGYTF,TGCGCCAGCAGCCAAGACGGCAGGGGCTATGGCTACACCTTC
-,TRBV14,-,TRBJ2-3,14,CASSGWDVADTQYF,TGTGCCAGCAGCGGATGGGATGTGGCAGATACGCAGTATTTT
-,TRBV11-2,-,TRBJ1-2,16,CASSLGIGRTNYGYTF,TGTGCCAGCAGCTTAGGAATAGGGAGAACTAACTATGGCTACACCTTC
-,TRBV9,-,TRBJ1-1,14,CASSVTQYNTEAFF,TGTGCCAGCAGCGTAACCCAGTACAACACTGAAGCTTTCTTT
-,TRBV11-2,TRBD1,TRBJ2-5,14,CASSTPGTGVAQYF,TGTGCCAGCAGCACCCCCGGGACAGGGGTTGCCCAGTACTTC
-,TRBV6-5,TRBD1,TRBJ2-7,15,CASRTPGQGLYEQYF,TGTGCCAGCAGAACACCGGGACAGGGGCTTTACGAGCAGTACTTC
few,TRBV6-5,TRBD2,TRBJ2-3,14,CASSLSGGSGGQYF,TGTGCCAGCAGTCTCTCGGGGGGGAGCGGGGGACAGTATTTT
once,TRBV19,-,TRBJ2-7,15,CASSVTSSPSYEQYF,TGTGCCAGTAGTGTAACTAGCTCACCCTCCTACGAGCAGTACTTC
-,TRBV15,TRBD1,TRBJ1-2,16,CATSRETGGGGYGYTF,TGTGCCACCAGCAGAGAGACAGGGGGAGGCGGCTATGGCTACACCTTC
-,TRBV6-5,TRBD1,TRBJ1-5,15,CASRSGTGGNQPQHF,TGTGCCAGCAGATCCGGGACAGGCGGAAATCAGCCCCAGCATTTT
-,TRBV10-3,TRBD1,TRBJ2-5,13,CAIRDRGRETQYF,TGTGCCATCAGGGACAGGGGACGGGAGACCCAGTACTTC
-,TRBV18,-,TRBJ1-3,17,CASSPLPPQGTGNTIYF,TGTGCCAGCTCACCACTCCCCCCCCAGGGTACGGGAAACACCATATATTTT
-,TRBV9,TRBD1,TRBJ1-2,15,CASSVDPGGAYGYTF,TGTGCCAGCAGCGTAGACCCAGGGGGAGCCTATGGCTACACCTTC
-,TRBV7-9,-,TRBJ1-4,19,CASSPRFAERLRTNEKLFF,TGTGCCAGCAGCCCTAGGTTCGCCGAAAGACTAAGGACTAATGAAAAACTGTTTTTT
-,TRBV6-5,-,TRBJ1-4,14,CASSKDRILEKLFF,TGTGCCAGCAGTAAAGACCGCATCCTGGAAAAACTGTTTTTT
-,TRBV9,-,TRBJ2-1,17,CASSVEGGGRAGNEQFF,TGTGCCAGCAGCGTAGAGGGAGGGGGCAGGGCCGGCAATGAGCAGTTCTTC
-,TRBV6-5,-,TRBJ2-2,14,CASSLQGTTGELFF,TGTGCCAGCAGTCTACAGGGAACCACCGGGGAGCTGTTTTTT
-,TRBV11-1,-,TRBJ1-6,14,CASSLVPSNSPLHF,TGTGCCAGCAGCTTAGTGCCCTCTAATTCACCCCTCCACTTT
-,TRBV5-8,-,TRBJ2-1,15,CASSQDRSSYNEQFF,TGTGCCAGCAGCCAGGACCGAAGCTCCTACAATGAGCAGTTCTTC
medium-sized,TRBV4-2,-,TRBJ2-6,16,CASSQDTGSGANVLTF,TGTGCCAGCAGCCAAGATACGGGGTCTGGGGCCAACGTCCTGACTTTC
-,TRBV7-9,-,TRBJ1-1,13,CASTLGMNTEAFF,TGTGCCAGCACCCTGGGGATGAACACTGAAGCTTTCTTT
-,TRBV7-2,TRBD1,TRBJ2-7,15,CASSPPGQRPYEQYF,TGTGCCAGCAGCCCCCCGGGACAGAGACCATACGAGCAGTACTTC
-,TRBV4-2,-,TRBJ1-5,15,CASSQDFGGDQPQHF,TGTGCCAGCAGCCAAGATTTTGGGGGCGATCAGCCCCAGCATTTT
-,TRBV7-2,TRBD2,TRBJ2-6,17,CAGRASGHLSGANVLTF,TGTGCCGGCAGAGCTAGCGGCCATTTATCTGGGGCCAACGTCCTGACTTTC
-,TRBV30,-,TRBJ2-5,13,CAWSTQGQETQYF,TGTGCCTGGAGTACACAGGGTCAAGAGACCCAGTACTTC
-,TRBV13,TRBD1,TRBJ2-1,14,CASSSWDSLNEQFF,TGTGCCAGCAGCTCCTGGGACAGCCTGAATGAGCAGTTCTTC
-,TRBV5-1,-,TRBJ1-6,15,CASSARTADNSPLHF,TGCGCCAGCAGCGCCAGGACGGCCGATAATTCACCCCTCCACTTT
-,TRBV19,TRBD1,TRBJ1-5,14,CASSKGQANQPQHF,TGTGCCAGTAGTAAGGGACAGGCAAATCAGCCCCAGCATTTT
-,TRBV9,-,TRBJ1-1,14,CASSVGAGTRGAFF,TGTGCCAGCAGCGTCGGGGCAGGGACCAGGGGAGCTTTCTTT
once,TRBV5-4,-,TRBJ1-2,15,CASTAGGRGNYGYTF,TGTGCCAGCACCGCGGGGGGGCGAGGTAACTATGGCTACACCTTC
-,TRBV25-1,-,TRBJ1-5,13,CASSQGGNQPQHF,TGTGCCAGCAGCCAGGGAGGCAATCAGCCCCAGCATTTT
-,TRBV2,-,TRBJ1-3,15,CASSELAASGNTIYF,TGTGCCAGCAGTGAATTGGCTGCCTCTGGAAACACCATATATTTT
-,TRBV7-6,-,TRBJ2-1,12,CASSPGEDEQFF,TGTGCCAGCAGCCCAGGGGAGGATGAGCAGTTCTTC
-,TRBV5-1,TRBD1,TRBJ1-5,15,CASSISGTGGQPQHF,TGCGCCAGCAGCATCTCCGGGACAGGGGGTCAGCCCCAGCATTTT
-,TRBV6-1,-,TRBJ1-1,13,CASSETQDTEAFF,TGTGCCAGCAGTGAAACCCAGGACACTGAAGCTTTCTTT
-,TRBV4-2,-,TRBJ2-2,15,CASSPGGTRDGELFF,TGTGCCAGCAGCCCTGGAGGGACGAGGGACGGGGAGCTGTTTTTT
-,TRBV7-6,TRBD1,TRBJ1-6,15,CASSPTGAHNSPLHF,TGTGCCAGCAGCCCTACAGGGGCCCACAATTCACCCCTCCACTTT
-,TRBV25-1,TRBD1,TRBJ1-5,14,CASGWTGADQPQHF,TGTGCCAGCGGGTGGACAGGAGCCGATCAGCCCCAGCATTTT
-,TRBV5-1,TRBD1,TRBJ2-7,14,CASSPQTGAYEQYF,TGCGCCAGCAGCCCACAGACAGGGGCCTACGAGCAGTACTTC
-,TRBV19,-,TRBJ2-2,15,CASSIGGRGTGELFF,TGTGCCAGTAGTATCGGGGGGCGCGGGACCGGGGAGCTGTTTTTT
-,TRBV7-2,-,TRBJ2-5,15,CASSLGLLRGETQYF,TGTGCCAGCAGCTTAGGACTTCTCCGGGGGGAGACCCAGTACTTC
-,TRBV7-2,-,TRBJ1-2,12,CASSAPVVGYTF,TGTGCCAGCAGCGCCCCCGTGGTTGGCTACACCTTC
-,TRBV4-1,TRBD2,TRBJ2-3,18,CASSQDRLAGTSTDTQYF,TGCGCCAGCAGCCAAGATCGACTAGCGGGGACGAGCACAGATACGCAGTATTTT
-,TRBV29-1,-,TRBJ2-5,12,CSVDRAEETQYF,TGCAGCGTTGATCGGGCCGAGGAGACCCAGTACTTC
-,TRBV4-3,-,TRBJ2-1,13,CASSQEGYNEQFF,TGCGCCAGCAGCCAAGAGGGATACAATGAGCAGTTCTTC
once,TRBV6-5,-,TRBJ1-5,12,CASGQGNQPQHF,TGTGCCAGCGGTCAGGGTAATCAGCCCCAGCATTTT
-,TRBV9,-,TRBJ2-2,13,CASSVAGSGELFF,TGTGCCAGCAGCGTAGCGGGCTCCGGGGAGCTGTTTTTT
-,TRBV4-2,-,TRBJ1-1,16,CASSQEVGGGGTEAFF,TGTGCCAGCAGCCAAGAAGTTGGGGGAGGGGGCACTGAAGCTTTCTTT
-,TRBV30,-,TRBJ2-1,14,CAWSVAGAYNEQFF,TGTGCCTGGAGTGTCGCGGGGGCTTACAATGAGCAGTTCTTC
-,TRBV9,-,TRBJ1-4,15,CASSIDTGGWEKLFF,TGTGCCAGCAGCATTGACACTGGGGGCTGGGAAAAACTGTTTTTT